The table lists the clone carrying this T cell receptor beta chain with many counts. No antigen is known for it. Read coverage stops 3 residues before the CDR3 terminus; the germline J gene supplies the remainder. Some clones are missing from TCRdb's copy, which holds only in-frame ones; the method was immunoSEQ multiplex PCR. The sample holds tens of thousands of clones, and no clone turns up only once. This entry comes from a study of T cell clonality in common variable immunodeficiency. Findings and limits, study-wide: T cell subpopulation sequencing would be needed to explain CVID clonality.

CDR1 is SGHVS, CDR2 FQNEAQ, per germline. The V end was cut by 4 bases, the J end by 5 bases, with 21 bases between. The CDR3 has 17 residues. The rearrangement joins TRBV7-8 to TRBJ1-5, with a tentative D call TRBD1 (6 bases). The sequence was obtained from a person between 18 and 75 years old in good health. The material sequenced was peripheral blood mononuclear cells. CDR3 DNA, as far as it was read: TGTGCCAGCAGCTCCCAAACATGGGGGCTCGTCGATCAGCCC. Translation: CASSSQTWGLVDQP. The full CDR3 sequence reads CASSSQTWGLVDQPQHF.